The clone carrying this T cell receptor beta chain occurred many times. The antigen is undetermined. This entry belongs to a study of metastatic and nonmetastatic thyroid tumors. Overall study: Repertoire comparison spanned blood and tumor or nodule tissue of malignant and benign thyroid patients. Study observations and caveats: The study reportedly found significantly higher TCR beta diversity in malignant thyroid tumors than benign nodules, in blood and tumor.

Until they underwent thyroid surgery, no patient had received any treatment. Study processing details: A classifier for distant metastasis in papillary thyroid cancer was constructed using CDR3 differences observed across clinicopathological groups. MiXCR reprocessed the PCR reads for TCRdb. The V and J calls and clone size are TCRdb's, not the authors'. This sample has about 40,000 clones; approximately 16% occur once, and the top ten carry around 4%. V was clipped by 5 bases and J by 3 bases; unmatched bases: 6. Germline V CDR1 and CDR2: LNHDA, SQIVND (reference sequence). The CDR3 has 14 residues. Sequenced material: blood. The chain is built from TRBV19 and TRBJ2-7; 8 bases agree with TRBD2. The origin of this receptor is a female donor with papillary thyroid cancer or a benign thyroid nodule (not recorded which). Some clones in this sample may be carry-over from other donors' samples. This chain's CDR3 is CASSSFRGGYEQYF. The CDR3 coding sequence is TGTGCCAGTAGTTCTTTCCGGGGGGGCTACGAGCAGTACTTC.